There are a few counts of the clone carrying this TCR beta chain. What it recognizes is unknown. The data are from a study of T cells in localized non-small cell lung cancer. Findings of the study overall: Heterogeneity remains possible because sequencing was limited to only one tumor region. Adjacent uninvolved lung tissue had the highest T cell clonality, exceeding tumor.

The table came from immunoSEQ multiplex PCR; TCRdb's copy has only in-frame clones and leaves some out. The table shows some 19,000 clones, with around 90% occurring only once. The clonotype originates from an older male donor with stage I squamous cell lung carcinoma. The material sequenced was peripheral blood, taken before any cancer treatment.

The CDR3 DNA sequence: TGTGCCAGCAGTTTCGCGACAGGGAACACTGAAGCTTTCTTT. Residues: CASSFATGNTEAFF. J is TRBJ1-1 and V is TRBV28, with TRBD1 as a possible D gene (6 bases). V shed 3 bases and J shed 1 base, with 9 bases lying between them. Germline CDR1 reads MDHEN; CDR2 reads SYDVKM. CDR3 size: 14 residues.